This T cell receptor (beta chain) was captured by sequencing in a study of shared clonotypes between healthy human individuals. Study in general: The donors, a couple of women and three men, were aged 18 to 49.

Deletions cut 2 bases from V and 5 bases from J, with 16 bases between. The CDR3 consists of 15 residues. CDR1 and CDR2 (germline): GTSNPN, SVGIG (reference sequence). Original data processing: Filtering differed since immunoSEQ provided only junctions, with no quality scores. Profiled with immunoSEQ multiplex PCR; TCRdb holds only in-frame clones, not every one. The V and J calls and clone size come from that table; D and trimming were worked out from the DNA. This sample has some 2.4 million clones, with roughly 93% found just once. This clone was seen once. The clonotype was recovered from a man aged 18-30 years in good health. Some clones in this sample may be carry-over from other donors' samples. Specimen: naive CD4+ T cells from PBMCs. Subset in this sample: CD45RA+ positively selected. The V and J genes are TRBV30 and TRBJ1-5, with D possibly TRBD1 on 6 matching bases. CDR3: CAWSPQTGTHQPQHF. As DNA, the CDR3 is TGTGCCTGGAGTCCCCAAACAGGGACCCATCAGCCCCAGCATTTT.